The T cell receptor (beta chain) described here comes from a study of T cells expressing NK-cell markers. Study-wide context: The study drew TCR beta repertoires from sorted CD3+CD56+NKG2C+, CD3+CD56+NKG2C- and CD3+CD56-NKG2C+ T cells. Seven of eight sequenced donors tested HCMV-seropositive; one tested seronegative.

The CDR3 runs to 19 residues. General study points: Among several donors, these clonotypes also ranked first in the CD3+CD56-NKG2C+ fraction. In roughly six donors, dominant NKG2C+ clonotypes were about 1.0-7.5% of CD8+ T cells.

Worth noting for this clonotype: Its antigen remains unidentified.

After re-calling the 5' RACE reads, TCRdb lists one entry per CDR3 protein, DNA absent. The sample table sets out roughly 300,000 distinct CDR3 sequences. The rearrangement joins TRBV12-3 or TRBV12-4 to TRBJ2-3; TCRdb proposes TRBD1, but this gene call is untestable without DNA. Sequencing used blood T cells: a sorted CD56 or NKG2C T cell subset, CD4+ or CD8+ T cells, or bulk PBMC T cells (not recorded which). The clonotype comes from a woman between 18 and 70 years old in good health. Here the CDR3 reads CASLGDRAEGDRLGDTQYF.